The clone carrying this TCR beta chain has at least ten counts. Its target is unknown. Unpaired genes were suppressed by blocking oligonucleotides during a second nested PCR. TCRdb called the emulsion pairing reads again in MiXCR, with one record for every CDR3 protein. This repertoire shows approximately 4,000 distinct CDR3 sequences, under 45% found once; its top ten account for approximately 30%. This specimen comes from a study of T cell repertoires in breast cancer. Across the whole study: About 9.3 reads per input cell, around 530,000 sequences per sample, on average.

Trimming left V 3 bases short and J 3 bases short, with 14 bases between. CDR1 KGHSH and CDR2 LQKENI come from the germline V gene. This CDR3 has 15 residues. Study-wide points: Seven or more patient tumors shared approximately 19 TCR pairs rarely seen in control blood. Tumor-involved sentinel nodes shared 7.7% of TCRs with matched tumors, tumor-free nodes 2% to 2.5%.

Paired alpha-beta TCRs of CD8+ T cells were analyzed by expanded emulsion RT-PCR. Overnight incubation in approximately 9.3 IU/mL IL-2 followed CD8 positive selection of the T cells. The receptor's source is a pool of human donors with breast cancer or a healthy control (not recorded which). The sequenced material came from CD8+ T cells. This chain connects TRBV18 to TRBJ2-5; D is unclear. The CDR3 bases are TGTGCCAGCTCACCCCCTAGGGCTTCTGAAGAGACCCAGTACTTC. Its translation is CASSPPRASEETQYF.